The 5 T cell receptor beta chains in this list originate from one sample, sequenced in a study of siplizumab effects on memory and regulatory T cells. Repertoires were generated with immunoSEQ multiplex PCR, while TCRdb's copy carries only in-frame clones and drops some. The sample carries tens of thousands of clones, just over 90% recorded once. Sequences were obtained from CD8+ T cells sorted from blood. All receptors come from a human donor in good health.

The gene calls are TRBV5-5 and TRBJ1-1; unclear D gene. The CDR3 has 14 amino acids. Germline CDR1 is SGHKS and CDR2 is YYEKEE (reference sequence). V gave up 4 bases and J gave up 0 bases, with 10 bases separating them. The CDR3 is CASSPTGMNTEAFF. In DNA form, the CDR3 reads TGTGCCAGCAGCCCGACCGGGATGAACACTGAAGCTTTCTTT.

The chain is built from TRBV25-1 and TRBJ2-7; 10 nucleotides line up with TRBD2. This CDR3 contains 13 residues. With 6 bases clipped from V and 1 base from J, the junction kept 0 bases outside the gene matches. Looked up from germline, CDR1 is MGHDK and CDR2 is SYGVNS. As DNA, the CDR3 is TGTGCCAGCAGGACTAGCGGGTCCTACGAGCAGTACTTC. Translating it yields CASRTSGSYEQYF.

The CDR3 sequence is CASSPHGKETQYF. Written as DNA, the CDR3 is TGTGCCAGCAGCCCACACGGTAAAGAGACCCAGTACTTC. This chain joins TRBV9 and TRBJ2-5, with no clear D. Germline lookup yields CDR1 SGDLS and CDR2 YYNGEE. V was cut by 4 bases and J by 3 bases, with 10 bases left in between. The CDR3 extends over 13 amino acids. The full variable domain, its missing parts supplied by reference TRBV9 and TRBJ2-5, is DSGVTQTPKHLITATGQRVTLRCSPRSGDLSVYWYQQSLDQGLQFLIQYYNGEERAKGNILERFSAQQFPDLHSELNLSSLELGDSALYFCASSPHGKETQYFGPGTRLLVL.

The rearrangement joins TRBV28 to TRBJ2-1, with 12 bases lining up with TRBD2. This CDR3 contains 15 residues. Germline CDR1 and CDR2: MDHEN and SYDVKM. The J segment lost 4 bases and the V segment lost 2 bases, leaving 0 bases of the junction unmatched. Written as DNA, the CDR3 is TGTGCCAGCAGTTTAGGACTAGCGGGGTACAATGAGCAGTTCTTC. Translating it yields CASSLGLAGYNEQFF.

CDR3 DNA: TGTGCCAGCACCGGACGGATGAACACTGAAGCTTTCTTT. Its translation is CASTGRMNTEAFF. This chain links TRBV6-5 with TRBJ1-1, with D uncertain. Between the trimmed V and J ends, which lost 7 bases and 0 bases, there was a span of 9 bases. The CDR3 is 13 amino acids. CDR1 and CDR2 (germline): MNHEY, SVGAGI.